This T cell receptor beta chain was sequenced during a study of regulatory T cells in long-lasting Graves disease. This clonotype was detected ten times or more. Time point reported: newly diagnosed GD, antithyroid drugs for less than 3 months. PBMC RNA served as the TCR library source. Graves' disease was diagnosed by American Thyroid Association guidelines. Library construction for TCR beta used iRepertoire HTBI primers and Arm-PCR of CDR3 regions. Via MiXCR, TCRdb re-called the multiplex PCR reads, giving one row per CDR3 protein. The repertoire holds approximately 390,000 distinct CDR3 sequences, with 15% to 20% as singletons. CDR3 length: 17 amino acids. Germline assignment: CDR1 LGHNT and CDR2 FRNRAP. V was pared by 3 bases and J by 6 bases, with 15 bases of the junction left unmatched. These records were also assigned to another study, of T cells in Graves' hyperthyroidism and ophthalmopathy.

Sequencing used peripheral blood mononuclear cells (PBMCs), obtained at new diagnosis, from a patient treated with antithyroid drugs. This TCR was recovered from a woman under 30 with Graves disease. V and J are TRBV12-5 and TRBJ1-2, with 8 bases matching TRBD1. DNA of the CDR3: TGTGCTAGTGGTTTAGGGTTATCGGACAGGGTTGTGGATGGCTACACCTTC. Residues: CASGLGLSDRVVDGYTF.